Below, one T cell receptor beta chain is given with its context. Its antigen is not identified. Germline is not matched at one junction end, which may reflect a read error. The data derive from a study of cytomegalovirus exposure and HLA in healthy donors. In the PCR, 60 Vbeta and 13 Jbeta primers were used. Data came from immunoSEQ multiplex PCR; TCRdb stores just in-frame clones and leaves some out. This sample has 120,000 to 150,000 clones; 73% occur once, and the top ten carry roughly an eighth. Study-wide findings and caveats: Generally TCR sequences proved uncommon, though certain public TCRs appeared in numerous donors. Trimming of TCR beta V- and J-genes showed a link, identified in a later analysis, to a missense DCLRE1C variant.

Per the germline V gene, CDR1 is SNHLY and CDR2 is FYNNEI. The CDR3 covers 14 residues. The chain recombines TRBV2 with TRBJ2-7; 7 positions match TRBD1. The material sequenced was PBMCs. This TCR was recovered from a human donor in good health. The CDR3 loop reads CAGSDGDRTYEQYF. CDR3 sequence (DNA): TGTGCCGGCAGTGATGGGGACAGAACCTACGAGCAGTACTTC.